Below, 16 T cell receptor beta chains from the same sample are listed, as sequenced in a study of blood T cell repertoires in COVID-19. Data came from immunoSEQ multiplex PCR; TCRdb stores just in-frame clones and leaves some out. The sample carries 85,000 to 95,000 clones, approximately 75% recorded once. Sequencing input: peripheral blood. The source of these receptors is a woman older than 75 with acute or convalescent COVID-19.

V gene TRBV7-2 combines with J gene TRBJ1-2, with D unclear. This CDR3 is 14 amino acids long. Trimming cost V 1 base and J 7 bases, with 13 bases left between them. Germline V gives CDR1 SGHTA, CDR2 FQGNSA. In DNA form, the CDR3 reads TGTGCCAGCAGCTTAGATCGGGGATTGTTTGGCTACACCTTC. This translates into CASSLDRGLFGYTF.

V usage is TRBV7-2 and J usage is TRBJ2-1; 8 bases line up with TRBD2. In germline, CDR1 is SGHTA, CDR2 FQGNSA. After removal of 4 bases from V and 6 bases from J, the junction contained 5 bases not matched to a gene. This CDR3 contains 14 residues. The CDR3 region has the DNA TGTGCCAGCAGCTCAAGGACTAGCTTCAATGAGCAGTTCTTC. Its protein product is CASSSRTSFNEQFF.

V and J are TRBV4-3 and TRBJ2-1; TRBD2 matches 7 bases. CDR1 is LGHNA and CDR2 is YSLEER in the germline V gene. V dropped 0 bases and J dropped 5; count of bases not matched to a gene: 10. CDR3 length equals 17 residues. CDR3 DNA: TGCGCCAGCAGCCAAGATTTGGGAAGCGGGGTAGACAATGAGCAGTTCTTC. The encoded protein is CASSQDLGSGVDNEQFF.

V gene TRBV28 combines with J gene TRBJ1-2; 8 bases are shared with TRBD1. The V segment lost 5 bases and the J segment 4 bases; nucleotides outside the gene matches: 6. There are 14 residues in the CDR3. The V gene's germline CDR1 is MDHEN and CDR2 SYDVKM. Here the CDR3 reads CASSLPGGIYGYTF. In DNA form, the CDR3 reads TGTGCCAGCAGTCTCCCAGGGGGCATCTATGGCTACACCTTC.

The gene calls are TRBV11-2 and TRBJ1-2; 10 nucleotides line up with TRBD1. The CDR3 length is 14 residues. Germline lookup yields CDR1 SGHAT and CDR2 FQNNGV. Trimming cost V 4 bases and J 4 bases; bases outside gene matches: 3. The CDR3 sequence: CASSSGTGVYGYTF. DNA of the CDR3: TGTGCCAGCAGCTCCGGGACAGGGGTCTATGGCTACACCTTC.

The chain couples TRBV3-1 (or the pseudogene TRBV3-2) to TRBJ1-1, with TRBD1 as a possible D gene (5 bases). Trimming stripped 1 base from V and 5 bases from J, with 11 bases between. This CDR3 comprises 14 residues. Germline V gene sequence: CDR1 LGHDT, CDR2 YNNKEL (reference sequence). The CDR3 region is CASSQVGGVTEAFF. As DNA, the CDR3 is TGTGCCAGCAGCCAAGTCGGGGGGGTGACTGAAGCTTTCTTT.

The chain joins TRBV11-2 to TRBJ1-1; D is uncertain. CDR1 is SGHAT and CDR2 is FQNNGV in the germline V gene. The CDR3 is made up of 12 amino acids. V was trimmed by 2 bases and J by 6 bases, leaving 7 bases between them. The DNA for the CDR3 is TGTGCCAGCAGCTTAATGGGCCCTGAAGCTTTCTTT. Its translation: CASSLMGPEAFF.

The CDR3 here is CASSTRPTGVNTEAFF. CDR3 DNA sequence: TGCGCCAGCAGCACCCGCCCGACAGGGGTAAACACTGAAGCTTTCTTT. The J gene is TRBJ1-1, the V gene TRBV5-1; 8 positions match TRBD1. The trim removed 4 bases at V and 2 bases at J, leaving 10 bases unmatched. The germline CDR1 and CDR2 sequences are SGHRS and YFSETQ. CDR3 length equals 16 residues. Full variable domain (rest looked up from reference TRBV5-1 and TRBJ1-1): KAGVTQTPRYLIKTRGQQVTLSCSPISGHRSVSWYQQTPGQGLQFLFEYFSETQRNKGNFPGRFSGRQFSNSRSEMNVSTLELGDSALYLCASSTRPTGVNTEAFFGQGTRLTVV.

The CDR3 loop is CAPSRTGACDGGYTF. The CDR3 DNA sequence: TGTGCCCCTTCAAGGACAGGGGCCTGTGATGGGGGCTACACCTTC. The chain recombines TRBV6-1 with TRBJ1-2; 9 nucleotides agree with TRBD1. Germline loops: CDR1 MNHNS, CDR2 SASEGT. The CDR3 extends over 15 amino acids. V lost 11 bases, J lost 8 bases, and 18 bases stayed unmatched.

This chain connects TRBV24-1 to TRBJ1-1, with TRBD1 as a possible D gene (6 bases). Per germline, CDR1 KGHDR and CDR2 SFDVKD. The CDR3 covers 14 residues. Trimming removed 3 bases at V and 7 bases at J, with 14 bases between. The CDR3 loop reads CATSDPTTDSEAFF. Written as DNA, the CDR3 is TGTGCCACCAGTGATCCAACGACGGACAGTGAAGCTTTCTTT.

V gene TRBV9 combines with J gene TRBJ2-3, with a tentative D call TRBD1 (5 bases). V lost 0 bases and J lost 5, with 13 bases in between. Germline V lookup: CDR1 SGDLS, CDR2 YYNGEE. This CDR3 region has 15 residues. The CDR3 DNA is TGTGCCAGCAGCGTAGAGGGGAAGTACGGAGATACGCAGTATTTT. Encoded protein: CASSVEGKYGDTQYF. Full variable domain (missing parts from reference TRBV9 and TRBJ2-3): DSGVTQTPKHLITATGQRVTLRCSPRSGDLSVYWYQQSLDQGLQFLIQYYNGEERAKGNILERFSAQQFPDLHSELNLSSLELGDSALYFCASSVEGKYGDTQYFGPGTRLTVL.

The gene calls are TRBV6-5 and TRBJ2-3; 9 bases map to TRBD2. Germline CDR1 and CDR2: MNHEY and SVGAGI. CDR3 length: 14 residues. J gave up 5 bases and V 8 bases, and 8 bases lay outside the gene matches. The CDR3 bases are TGTGCCAGCGTTAGTAGCGGGGGCCTAGATACGCAGTATTTT. It encodes CASVSSGGLDTQYF.

The rearrangement joins TRBV11-3 to TRBJ2-1, with TRBD2 as a possible D gene (6 bases). The CDR3 totals 14 residues. Germline V gene lookup returns CDR1 SGHNT and CDR2 YENEEA. The germline V and J ends were trimmed by 5 bases and 4 bases, with 12 bases remaining between them. The CDR3 protein is CASSNPGLYNEQFF. The DNA of the CDR3 is TGTGCCAGCAGCAATCCGGGACTTTACAATGAGCAGTTCTTC.

The gene calls are TRBV20-1 and TRBJ1-3; a possible D gene is TRBD1 (6 bases). V lost 3 bases and J lost 0, with 9 bases in between. Germline V gives CDR1 DFQATT, CDR2 SNEGSKA (reference sequence). The CDR3 has 14 amino acids. The CDR3 DNA follows: TGCAGTGCTAGTGGACAGAGCTCTGGAAACACCATATATTTT. Translated: CSASGQSSGNTIYF.

The J gene is TRBJ1-2, the V gene TRBV6-2 or TRBV6-3; D might be TRBD1 (5 bases). This CDR3 has 15 amino acids. Germline V gene lookup returns CDR1 MNHEY and CDR2 SVGEGT. V shed 5 bases and J shed 2 bases, with 15 bases lying between them. The CDR3 sequence: CASSTRGRGNYGYTF. CDR3 coding DNA: TGTGCCAGCAGTACCCGGGGCCGGGGGAACTATGGCTACACCTTC.

The V gene is TRBV4-1, the J gene TRBJ1-2; D is possibly TRBD1 (6 bases). CDR1 MGHRA and CDR2 YSYEKL come from the germline V gene. Trimming stripped 2 bases from V and 1 base from J, with 14 bases between. The CDR3 length is 16 residues. The CDR3 spells CASSQNQGIGNYGYTF. The CDR3 DNA reads as TGCGCCAGCAGCCAAAATCAGGGGATTGGTAACTATGGCTACACCTTC.